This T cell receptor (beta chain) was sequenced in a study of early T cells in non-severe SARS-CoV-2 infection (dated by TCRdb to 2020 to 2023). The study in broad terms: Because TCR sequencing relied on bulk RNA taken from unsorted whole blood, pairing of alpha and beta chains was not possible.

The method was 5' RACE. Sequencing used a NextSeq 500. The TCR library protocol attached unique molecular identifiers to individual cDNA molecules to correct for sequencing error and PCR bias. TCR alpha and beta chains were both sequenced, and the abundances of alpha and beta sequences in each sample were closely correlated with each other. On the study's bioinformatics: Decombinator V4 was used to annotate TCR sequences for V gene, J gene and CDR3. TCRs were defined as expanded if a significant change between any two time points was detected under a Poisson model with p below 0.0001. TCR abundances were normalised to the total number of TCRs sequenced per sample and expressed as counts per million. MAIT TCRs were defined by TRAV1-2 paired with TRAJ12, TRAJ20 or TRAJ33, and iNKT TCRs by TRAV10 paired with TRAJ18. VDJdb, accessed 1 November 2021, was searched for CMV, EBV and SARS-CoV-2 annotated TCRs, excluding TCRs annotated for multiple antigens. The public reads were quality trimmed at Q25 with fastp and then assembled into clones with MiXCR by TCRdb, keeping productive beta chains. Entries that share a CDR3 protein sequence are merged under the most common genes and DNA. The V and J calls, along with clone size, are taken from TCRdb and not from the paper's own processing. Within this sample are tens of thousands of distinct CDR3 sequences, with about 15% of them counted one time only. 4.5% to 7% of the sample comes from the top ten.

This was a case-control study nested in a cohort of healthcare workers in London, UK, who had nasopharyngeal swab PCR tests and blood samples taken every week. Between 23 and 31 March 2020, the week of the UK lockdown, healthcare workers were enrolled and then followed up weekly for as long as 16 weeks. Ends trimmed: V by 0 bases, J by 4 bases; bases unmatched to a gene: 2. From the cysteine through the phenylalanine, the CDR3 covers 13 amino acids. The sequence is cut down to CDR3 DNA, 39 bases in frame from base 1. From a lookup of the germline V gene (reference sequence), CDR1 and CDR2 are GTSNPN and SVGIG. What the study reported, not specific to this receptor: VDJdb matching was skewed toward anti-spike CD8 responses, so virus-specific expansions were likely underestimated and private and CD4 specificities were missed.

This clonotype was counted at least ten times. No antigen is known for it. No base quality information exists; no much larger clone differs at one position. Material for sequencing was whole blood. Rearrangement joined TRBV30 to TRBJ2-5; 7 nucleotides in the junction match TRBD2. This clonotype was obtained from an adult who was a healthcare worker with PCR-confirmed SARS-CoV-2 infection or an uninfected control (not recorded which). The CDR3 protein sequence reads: CAWSVPGGETQYF. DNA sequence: TGTGCCTGGAGTGTACCGGGGGGAGAGACCCAGTACTTC. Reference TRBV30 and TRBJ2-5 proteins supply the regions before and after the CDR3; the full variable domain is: SQTIHQWPATLVQPVGSPLSLECTVEGTSNPNLYWYRQAAGRGLQLLFYSVGIGQISSEVPQNLSASRPQDRQFILSSKKLLLSDSGFYLCAWSVPGGETQYFGPGTRLLVL.